Listed here are 25 T cell receptor beta chains from one sample, sequenced in a study of T cells in tuberculosis. Some clones are missing from TCRdb's copy, which holds only in-frame ones; the method was immunoSEQ multiplex PCR. The repertoire holds 23,000 or so clones, with 95% to 96% as singletons. Specimen: PBMCs. The receptors derive from a donor aged 10-30 years with latent tuberculosis or without tuberculosis infection.

V is TRBV21-1 and J is TRBJ1-5; TRBD1, the table's D call, lacks a check against the DNA. TRBV21-1 is flagged as a pseudogene. The CDR3 is 16 amino acids. The CDR3 bases are TGTGCCAGCAGCAAGTCCCCCATTTGTGGCAATCAGCCCCAGCATTTT. It encodes CASSKSPICGNQPQHF.

V and J are TRBV5-4 and TRBJ1-2; possible D gene TRBD1, 6 bases. Germline loops: CDR1 SGHNT, CDR2 YYREEE (reference sequence). CDR3 length: 15 residues. Trimming cost V 0 bases and J 3 bases, with 12 bases left between them. For the CDR3, the DNA is TGTGCCAGCAGCTTGGACAGGGTGGGGGACTATGGCTACACCTTC. It is translated as CASSLDRVGDYGYTF.

V usage is TRBV4-1 and J usage is TRBJ1-1, with 11 nucleotides matching TRBD1. CDR1 is MGHRA and CDR2 is YSYEKL in the germline V gene. The CDR3 runs to 15 residues. V lost 5 bases and J lost 1; bases outside the gene matches: 3. CDR3 loop: CASSGTGGSNTEAFF. The DNA of the CDR3 is TGCGCCAGCAGCGGGACAGGGGGATCGAACACTGAAGCTTTCTTT.

This chain connects TRBV4-2 to TRBJ2-5; TRBD2 matches 15 bases. J gave up 5 bases and V 1 base, and 8 bases lay outside the gene matches. Germline CDR1 is LGHNA and CDR2 is YNFKEQ. The CDR3 loop spans 18 amino acids. The CDR3 loop reads CASSQVGTSGGLRETQYF. The CDR3 bases are TGTGCCAGCAGCCAAGTTGGGACTAGCGGGGGGCTGAGGGAGACCCAGTACTTC.

The V and J genes are TRBV2 and TRBJ1-1; D possibly corresponds to TRBD1 (6 bases). The CDR3 extends over 14 amino acids. Germline loops: CDR1 SNHLY, CDR2 FYNNEI. The V end lost 10 bases, the J end lost 3 bases, and 18 bases lay between the germline ends. The CDR3 nucleotides are TGTGCCAACACTCTATTACAGGGCTACACTGAAGCTTTCTTT. It translates to CANTLLQGYTEAFF.

The chain combines TRBV27 with TRBJ1-1, with TRBD1 matching 9 bases. With 5 bases clipped from V and 4 bases from J, the junction kept 8 bases outside the gene matches. This CDR3 has 15 amino acids. In germline, CDR1 is MNHEY, CDR2 SMNVEV (reference sequence). CDR3 protein: CASSVGQGSATEAFF. CDR3 DNA: TGTGCCAGCAGTGTCGGACAGGGGTCAGCCACTGAAGCTTTCTTT.

The V and J genes are TRBV11-2 and TRBJ1-1; no reliable D call. The CDR3 is 14 amino acids. V shed 5 bases and J shed 10 bases, with 20 bases lying between them. Germline V lookup: CDR1 SGHAT, CDR2 FQNNGV. DNA of the CDR3: TGTGCCAGCAGCCCCCCCGAGGCCGTTCCGGCAGCTTTCTTT. It yields the protein CASSPPEAVPAAFF.

V usage is TRBV7-3 and J usage is TRBJ2-3, with unresolved D. The CDR3 contains 13 residues. CDR1 is SGHTA and CDR2 is FQGTGA in the germline V gene. V was trimmed by 4 bases and J by 2 bases, leaving 7 bases between them. CDR3: CASSSSNTDTQYF. The CDR3 DNA reads as TGTGCCAGCAGCTCATCTAACACAGATACGCAGTATTTT.

J is TRBJ2-3 and V is TRBV9; the D gene is possibly TRBD1 (5 bases). Germline V gene lookup returns CDR1 SGDLS and CDR2 YYNGEE. The CDR3 has 14 amino acids. The V gene lost 0 bases and the J gene lost 6 bases, with 11 bases spanning the gap. DNA for the CDR3: TGTGCCAGCAGCGTAGTAGGTTCAGGGGATACGCAGTATTTT. Amino acids: CASSVVGSGDTQYF.

CDR3 bases: TGTGCCAGCAGCAAGGGAGCCTCTGGAAACACCATATATTTT. Residues: CASSKGASGNTIYF. The chain employs TRBV7-6 and TRBJ1-3; D not resolved. Germline CDR1 reads SGHVS; CDR2 reads FNYEAQ. CDR3 size: 14 residues. Trimming shortened V by 5 bases and J by 0 bases, and 8 bases separated the two germline ends.

Of note for this clone: Mismatch with germline at one junction end may stem from a read error. CDR3 sequence: CASSSGTGKSPIHF. As DNA, the CDR3 is TGTGCCAGCAGTTCTGGGACAGGGAAGTCCCCGATCCATTTT. The chain links TRBV27 to TRBJ1-4, with 9 bases that match TRBD1. CDR3 length: 14 residues. Germline V lookup: CDR1 MNHEY, CDR2 SMNVEV (reference sequence).

V usage is TRBV19 and J usage is TRBJ2-2; D not resolved. This CDR3 spans 14 amino acids. Deletions cut 3 bases from V and 1 base from J, with 6 bases between. The V gene's germline CDR1 is LNHDA and CDR2 SQIVND (reference sequence). The CDR3 DNA reads TGTGCCAGTAGTATTAAGCGGAACACCGGGGAGCTGTTTTTT. It specifies CASSIKRNTGELFF.

CDR3: CASSQDSSGDTDTQYF. Here the CDR3 DNA reads TGCGCCAGCAGCCAAGATTCTAGCGGGGACACAGATACGCAGTATTTT. The chain carries TRBV4-1 and TRBJ2-3; TRBD2 aligns across 9 bases. J was trimmed by 2 bases and V by 0 bases; bases with no gene match: 3. Germline V gene sequence: CDR1 MGHRA, CDR2 YSYEKL. This CDR3 has 16 amino acids.

The chain joins TRBV9 to TRBJ2-7; D perhaps matches TRBD1 (6 bases). The germline gives CDR1 SGDLS, CDR2 YYNGEE. The CDR3 spans 15 residues. Trimming left V 2 bases short and J 6 bases short, with 18 bases between. CDR3 amino acids: CASSVGHGGLGEQYF. The CDR3 DNA follows: TGTGCCAGCAGCGTGGGACACGGTGGTCTCGGCGAGCAGTACTTC.

The rearrangement uses TRBV7-9 and TRBJ1-2, with D possibly matching TRBD1 (6 bases). Germline V CDR1 and CDR2: SEHNR, FQNEAQ (reference sequence). This CDR3 spans 16 amino acids. The V gene lost 5 bases and the J gene lost 3 bases, with 19 bases spanning the gap. The CDR3 bases are TGTGCCAGCAGCCGCAGACAGGCCACCACAGACTATGGCTACACCTTC. Its translation is CASSRRQATTDYGYTF.

The CDR3: CASRQGGFSNQPQHF. As DNA, the CDR3 is TGTGCCAGCAGACAGGGCGGTTTTTCAAACCAGCCCCAGCATTTT. The rearrangement links TRBV2 to TRBJ1-5; a weak D match, TRBD1 (6 bases). The CDR3 contains 15 residues. The ends were cut back, 6 bases at V and 7 bases at J, with 19 bases in the middle. Looked up from germline, CDR1 is SNHLY and CDR2 is FYNNEI.

This clone ranks as large. This chain connects TRBV14 to TRBJ1-2; no reliable D call. Germline lookup yields CDR1 SGHDN and CDR2 FVKESK. The V and J ends lost 4 bases and 2 bases respectively, with 11 bases between them. The CDR3 is 14 residues long. Written as DNA, the CDR3 is TGTGCCAGCAGCCCATTAAGCTACAACTATGGCTACACCTTC. Its translation: CASSPLSYNYGYTF. Drawing the rest from reference TRBV14 and TRBJ1-2, the complete variable domain is EAGVTQFPSHSVIEKGQTVTLRCDPISGHDNLYWYRRVMGKEIKFLLHFVKESKQDESGMPNNRFLAERTGGTYSTLKVQPAELEDSGVYFCASSPLSYNYGYTFGSGTRLTVV.

The chain joins TRBV19 to TRBJ1-2; 9 bases map to TRBD1. This CDR3 is 16 amino acids long. Germline V gene lookup returns CDR1 LNHDA and CDR2 SQIVND (reference sequence). The junction had 7 bases not matched to a gene; V was cut back by 3 bases and J by 2 bases. The CDR3 loop is CASSIGTGTKNYGYTF. The CDR3 bases are TGTGCCAGTAGTATCGGGACAGGGACTAAGAACTATGGCTACACCTTC.

The chain carries TRBV18 and TRBJ1-2, with D possibly matching TRBD1 (5 bases). The CDR3 length is 13 residues. Per germline, CDR1 KGHSH and CDR2 LQKENI. Trimming removed 2 bases from V and 8 bases from J, with 12 bases in between. DNA for the CDR3: TGTGCCAGCTCACCAGGGGACTACGGGGGCTACACCTTC. Its protein is CASSPGDYGGYTF. Complete variable domain (other parts from reference TRBV18 and TRBJ1-2): NAGVMQNPRHLVRRRGQEARLRCSPMKGHSHVYWYRQLPEEGLKFMVYLQKENIIDESGMPKERFSAEFPKEGPSILRIQQVVRGDSAAYFCASSPGDYGGYTFGSGTRLTVV.

This clone was counted a single time. This chain joins TRBV9 and TRBJ2-1; weak D call: TRBD2 (6 bases). Trimming left V 6 bases short and J 7 bases short, with 17 bases between. From germline, CDR1 is SGDLS and CDR2 YYNGEE. CDR3 length: 14 amino acids. The CDR3, as DNA: TGTGCCAGCATGCGGGGAGGCCGGGGAAATGAGCAGTTCTTC. Residues: CASMRGGRGNEQFF.

This clone was counted a single time. The chain uses TRBV2 and TRBJ1-3; D remains unclear. Trimming cost V 2 bases and J 3 bases, with 2 bases left between them. Germline values: CDR1 SNHLY, CDR2 FYNNEI. This CDR3 is built from 12 residues. CDR3 in amino acids: CASSERGNTIYF. The CDR3 DNA reads as TGTGCCAGCAGTGAACGTGGAAACACCATATATTTT.

The V call is TRBV12-1, the J call TRBJ2-3; TRBD2 is the table's D call, not checked against the DNA. TRBV12-1 is a pseudogene segment. The CDR3 covers 16 residues. The CDR3 region has the DNA TGTGCCAGCAGCTTTGAGTCTAGCGGGGGCACAGATACGCAGTATTTT. It translates to CASSFESSGGTDTQYF.

The chain employs TRBV30 and TRBJ2-3, with a possible D match to TRBD1 (5 bases). V lost 1 base to trimming and J lost 2 bases, with 16 bases between them. Germline V gene lookup returns CDR1 GTSNPN and CDR2 SVGIG (reference sequence). There are 16 residues in the CDR3. The CDR3 DNA follows: TGTGCCTGGAGTGGGGTAAGAGACAGAAACACAGATACGCAGTATTTT. This encodes CAWSGVRDRNTDTQYF.

The chain recombines TRBV2 with TRBJ2-1; 7 nucleotides agree with TRBD2. V trimming: 7 bases; J trimming: 6 bases; junction bases outside the gene matches: 3. Germline CDR1 and CDR2: SNHLY and FYNNEI. The length of the CDR3 is 12 residues. CDR3 sequence: CASNGGTNEQFF. For the CDR3, the DNA is TGTGCCAGCAACGGGGGGACCAATGAGCAGTTCTTC.

The V call is TRBV6-1, the J call TRBJ2-5; 11 bases line up with TRBD2. V lost 6 bases to trimming and J lost 3 bases; unmatched junction nucleotides: 0. The CDR3 consists of 13 residues. Germline CDR1 MNHNS, CDR2 SASEGT. CDR3 bases: TGTGCCAGCAGACTAGCGGGGGAAGAGACCCAGTACTTC. Translation: CASRLAGEETQYF.